A selection of T cell receptor beta chains follows, all from one sample in a study of cytomegalovirus exposure and HLA in healthy donors. Sequenced by immunoSEQ multiplex PCR; TCRdb stores in-frame clones only, minus some. The sample comprises 150,000 to 200,000 clones, around four fifths of which are singletons, and about a tenth rests with the top ten. Material for sequencing was PBMCs. These receptors were obtained from a man aged 18 to 35 in good health and CMV-seropositive. CDR3s include the opening cysteine and the closing phenylalanine or tryptophan. Fields, in order: clone size, V gene, J gene, D gene, CDR3 length, CDR3 DNA, CDR3 protein. A D gene is named only where the DNA matches it firmly. Where a row states a size, it is once, few, many or the class of an expanded clone; other rows omit it.

clone size: few; V gene: TRBV11-3; J gene: TRBJ2-2; D gene: TRBD2; CDR3 length: 16; CDR3 DNA: TGTGCCAGCAGCACCCGGGGGGGGGCGAAGGCCGGGGAGCTGTTTTTT; CDR3 protein: CASSTRGGAKAGELFF
clone size: -; V gene: TRBV5-1; J gene: TRBJ1-2; D gene: TRBD1; CDR3 length: 17; CDR3 DNA: TGCGCCAGCAGCCAACAGGGGGACCATCCTGCGGCGGCGGGCTACACCTTC; CDR3 protein: CASSQQGDHPAAAGYTF
clone size: -; V gene: TRBV5-4; J gene: TRBJ1-1; D gene: -; CDR3 length: 15; CDR3 DNA: TGTGCCAGCAGCCCCTCGGCGGGGCCGAACACTGAAGCTTTCTTT; CDR3 protein: CASSPSAGPNTEAFF
clone size: -; V gene: TRBV5-6; J gene: TRBJ2-7; D gene: TRBD2; CDR3 length: 15; CDR3 DNA: TGTGCCAGCTCCTCACCGGGGGGAAGGACCTACGAGCAGTACTTC; CDR3 protein: CASSSPGGRTYEQYF
clone size: -; V gene: TRBV7-9; J gene: TRBJ2-6; D gene: -; CDR3 length: 15; CDR3 DNA: TGTGCCAGCAGCTTCGGGGTAACTGGGGCCAACGTCCTGACTTTC; CDR3 protein: CASSFGVTGANVLTF
clone size: few; V gene: TRBV7-9; J gene: TRBJ1-1; D gene: TRBD1; CDR3 length: 13; CDR3 DNA: TGTGCCAGCAGCGGGACAGAGAACACTGAAGCTTTCTTT; CDR3 protein: CASSGTENTEAFF
clone size: once; V gene: TRBV5-4; J gene: TRBJ1-1; D gene: TRBD1; CDR3 length: 18; CDR3 DNA: TGTGCCAGCAGCCATACGCCAAAGACGGACAGGGGCAACACTGAAGCTTTCTTT; CDR3 protein: CASSHTPKTDRGNTEAFF
clone size: -; V gene: TRBV27; J gene: TRBJ2-7; D gene: TRBD1; CDR3 length: 14; CDR3 DNA: TGTGCCAGCAGTATACAGGGGGCGCAGGGCGAGCAGTACTTC; CDR3 protein: CASSIQGAQGEQYF
clone size: -; V gene: TRBV4-3; J gene: TRBJ1-2; D gene: -; CDR3 length: 15; CDR3 DNA: TGCGCCAGCAGCCAAGACACCTCAGTTAACTATGGCTACACCTTC; CDR3 protein: CASSQDTSVNYGYTF
clone size: -; V gene: TRBV14; J gene: TRBJ1-1; D gene: TRBD1; CDR3 length: 14; CDR3 DNA: TGTGCCAGCAGCCAACAGGGGGGAAACACTGAAGCTTTCTTT; CDR3 protein: CASSQQGGNTEAFF
clone size: -; V gene: TRBV9; J gene: TRBJ2-5; D gene: -; CDR3 length: 13; CDR3 DNA: TGTGCCAGCAGCGTACAGGGGCAAGAGACCCAGTACTTC; CDR3 protein: CASSVQGQETQYF
clone size: once; V gene: TRBV7-3; J gene: TRBJ2-3; D gene: -; CDR3 length: 15; CDR3 DNA: TGTGCCAGCAGCCAAACGGTTGGGCAGGGAGATACGCAGTATTTT; CDR3 protein: CASSQTVGQGDTQYF
clone size: few; V gene: TRBV4-1; J gene: TRBJ2-1; D gene: -; CDR3 length: 15; CDR3 DNA: TGCGCCAGCAGCCAAGTACGACTGACGGTAAATGAGCAGTTCTTC; CDR3 protein: CASSQVRLTVNEQFF
clone size: -; V gene: TRBV19; J gene: TRBJ1-2; D gene: -; CDR3 length: 14; CDR3 DNA: TGTGCCAGTAGTATCAGTAGCGGGGGTTACGGCTACACCTTC; CDR3 protein: CASSISSGGYGYTF
clone size: -; V gene: TRBV15; J gene: TRBJ2-3; D gene: -; CDR3 length: 15; CDR3 DNA: TGTGCCACCAGCAGAGACAACAGGGTGACAGATACGCAGTATTTT; CDR3 protein: CATSRDNRVTDTQYF
clone size: few; V gene: TRBV6-1; J gene: TRBJ2-7; D gene: TRBD1; CDR3 length: 15; CDR3 DNA: TGTGCCAGCAGTGTTGGGGGGACAGGGCCCTACGAGCAGTACTTC; CDR3 protein: CASSVGGTGPYEQYF
clone size: few; V gene: TRBV6-1; J gene: TRBJ1-1; D gene: -; CDR3 length: 14; CDR3 DNA: TGTGCCAGCAGCGGGGAAGCCATACTCAGTCAAGCTTTCTTT; CDR3 protein: CASSGEAILSQAFF
clone size: -; V gene: TRBV6-5; J gene: TRBJ2-1; D gene: TRBD2; CDR3 length: 15; CDR3 DNA: TGTGCCAGCAGCGCCGGACTAGTGGGGGGGAATGAGCAGTTCTTC; CDR3 protein: CASSAGLVGGNEQFF
clone size: -; V gene: TRBV2; J gene: TRBJ2-1; D gene: -; CDR3 length: 15; CDR3 DNA: TGTGCCAGCAGAGCCGGACTGAGCTCCTACAATGAGCAGTTCTTC; CDR3 protein: CASRAGLSSYNEQFF
clone size: -; V gene: TRBV18; J gene: TRBJ2-7; D gene: -; CDR3 length: 16; CDR3 DNA: TGTGCCAGCTCGGAGCGGGGAGTGGGGGCCGTCTACGAGCAGTACTTC; CDR3 protein: CASSERGVGAVYEQYF
clone size: -; V gene: TRBV6-1; J gene: TRBJ2-3; D gene: TRBD1; CDR3 length: 14; CDR3 DNA: TGTGCCAGCACCTCGGGACAGGGCACAGATACGCAGTATTTT; CDR3 protein: CASTSGQGTDTQYF
clone size: -; V gene: TRBV2; J gene: TRBJ2-7; D gene: -; CDR3 length: 14; CDR3 DNA: TGTGCCAGCAGTGACAGGTCCTCTGTTTTCGAGCAGTACTTC; CDR3 protein: CASSDRSSVFEQYF
clone size: -; V gene: TRBV6-5; J gene: TRBJ2-5; D gene: -; CDR3 length: 12; CDR3 DNA: TGTGCCAGCAGTTACGGGGGGGAGACCCAGTACTTC; CDR3 protein: CASSYGGETQYF
clone size: -; V gene: TRBV5-1; J gene: TRBJ2-5; D gene: -; CDR3 length: 14; CDR3 DNA: TGCGCCAGCAGCTTAGGGACTGGAATTTTGGAGCAGTACTTC; CDR3 protein: CASSLGTGILEQYF
clone size: -; V gene: TRBV29-1; J gene: TRBJ1-2; D gene: -; CDR3 length: 11; CDR3 DNA: TGCAGCGCCCCCGACAGGCATGGCTACACCTTC; CDR3 protein: CSAPDRHGYTF
clone size: -; V gene: TRBV9; J gene: TRBJ1-1; D gene: TRBD1; CDR3 length: 17; CDR3 DNA: TGTGCCAGCAGCGTAGGTAGGCAGGGACAGCTGAACACTGAAGCTTTCTTT; CDR3 protein: CASSVGRQGQLNTEAFF
clone size: -; V gene: TRBV30; J gene: TRBJ2-3; D gene: -; CDR3 length: 14; CDR3 DNA: TGTGCCTGGAGTGAGCTTGGACACACAGATACGCAGTATTTT; CDR3 protein: CAWSELGHTDTQYF
clone size: -; V gene: TRBV7-9; J gene: TRBJ1-4; D gene: -; CDR3 length: 16; CDR3 DNA: TGTGCCAGCAGCGCTGGGGGGAGAGCAACTAATGAAAAACTGTTTTTT; CDR3 protein: CASSAGGRATNEKLFF
clone size: -; V gene: TRBV7-6; J gene: TRBJ2-1; D gene: TRBD2; CDR3 length: 17; CDR3 DNA: TGTGCCAGCAGCTACCGCCTAGCGGGAGGGGGTTACAATGAGCAGTTCTTC; CDR3 protein: CASSYRLAGGGYNEQFF
clone size: few; V gene: TRBV6-4; J gene: TRBJ2-1; D gene: -; CDR3 length: 18; CDR3 DNA: TGTGCCAGCAGTGACCCCAGACGACTGTTGGCCTCCTACAATGAGCAGTTCTTC; CDR3 protein: CASSDPRRLLASYNEQFF
clone size: -; V gene: TRBV6-5; J gene: TRBJ2-3; D gene: TRBD2; CDR3 length: 15; CDR3 DNA: TGTGCCAGCCATAGAGCGGGAGGGAGGCAGGATACGCAGTATTTT; CDR3 protein: CASHRAGGRQDTQYF
clone size: once; V gene: TRBV5-1; J gene: TRBJ1-1; D gene: -; CDR3 length: 15; CDR3 DNA: TGCGCCAGCAGCCCGATAAACAATGGGAACACTGAAGCTTTCTTT; CDR3 protein: CASSPINNGNTEAFF
clone size: once; V gene: TRBV5-3; J gene: TRBJ1-1; D gene: TRBD1; CDR3 length: 14; CDR3 DNA: TGTGCCAGAAGCGTCCGACAGGGAGGAACTGAAGCTTTCTTT; CDR3 protein: CARSVRQGGTEAFF
clone size: once; V gene: TRBV4-1; J gene: TRBJ2-1; D gene: TRBD2; CDR3 length: 16; CDR3 DNA: TGCGCCAGCAGCTTCCAACTAGTGGGGGGGAAAAATGAGCAGTTCTTC; CDR3 protein: CASSFQLVGGKNEQFF
clone size: -; V gene: TRBV29-1; J gene: TRBJ2-7; D gene: -; CDR3 length: 12; CDR3 DNA: TGCAGCGTTTTTCTCCCTTCCTACGAGCAGTACTTC; CDR3 protein: CSVFLPSYEQYF
clone size: -; V gene: TRBV19; J gene: TRBJ2-5; D gene: TRBD1; CDR3 length: 16; CDR3 DNA: TGTGCCAGTAGTATAGATAGAGCGGACAGGGAACGGACCCAGTACTTC; CDR3 protein: CASSIDRADRERTQYF
clone size: few; V gene: TRBV5-1; J gene: TRBJ1-1; D gene: -; CDR3 length: 13; CDR3 DNA: TGCGCCAGCAGGGACAGCTTGAACACTGAAGCTTTCTTT; CDR3 protein: CASRDSLNTEAFF
clone size: -; V gene: TRBV5-1; J gene: TRBJ2-2; D gene: TRBD1; CDR3 length: 16; CDR3 DNA: TGCGCCAGCGCTTCCCAGGACAGGGTACTTTCCGGGGAGCTGTTTTTT; CDR3 protein: CASASQDRVLSGELFF
clone size: -; V gene: TRBV21-1; J gene: TRBJ2-7; D gene: -; CDR3 length: 15; CDR3 DNA: TGTGCCAGCAGCGGCAGGGACAGGCTGTCCTACGAGCAGTACTTC; CDR3 protein: CASSGRDRLSYEQYF
clone size: once; V gene: TRBV10-3; J gene: TRBJ2-2; D gene: TRBD1; CDR3 length: 16; CDR3 DNA: TGTGCCATCAGCGTAAACAGGGGGCGGTACACCGGGGAGCTGTTTTTT; CDR3 protein: CAISVNRGRYTGELFF
clone size: -; V gene: TRBV11-2; J gene: TRBJ2-7; D gene: TRBD2; CDR3 length: 15; CDR3 DNA: TGTGCCAGCAGCTTAGGGACAGCGGGGGCGGCCGAGCAGTACTTC; CDR3 protein: CASSLGTAGAAEQYF
clone size: -; V gene: TRBV11-2; J gene: TRBJ1-5; D gene: -; CDR3 length: 14; CDR3 DNA: TGTGCCAGCAGCTTGGGGGGAGAGGGTCAGCCCCAGCATTTT; CDR3 protein: CASSLGGEGQPQHF
clone size: -; V gene: TRBV28; J gene: TRBJ1-1; D gene: -; CDR3 length: 16; CDR3 DNA: TGTGCCAGCGGACGGTCAGGACAGATGATGAACACTGAAGCTTTCTTT; CDR3 protein: CASGRSGQMMNTEAFF
clone size: -; V gene: TRBV10-1; J gene: TRBJ1-5; D gene: TRBD1; CDR3 length: 18; CDR3 DNA: TGCGCCAGCACCGAGATGGCAGGGGGCCGGTATAGCAATCAGCCCCAGCATTTT; CDR3 protein: CASTEMAGGRYSNQPQHF